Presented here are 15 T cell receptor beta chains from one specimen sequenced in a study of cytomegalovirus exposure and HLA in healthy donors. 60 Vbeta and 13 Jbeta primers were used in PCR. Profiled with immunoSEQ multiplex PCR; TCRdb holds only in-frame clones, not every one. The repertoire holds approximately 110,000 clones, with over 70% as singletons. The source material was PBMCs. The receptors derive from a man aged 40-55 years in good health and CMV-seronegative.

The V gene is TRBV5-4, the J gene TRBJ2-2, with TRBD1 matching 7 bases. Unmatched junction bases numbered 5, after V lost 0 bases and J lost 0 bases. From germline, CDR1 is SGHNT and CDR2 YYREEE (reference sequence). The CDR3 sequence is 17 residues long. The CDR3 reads CASSLVGTDANTGELFF. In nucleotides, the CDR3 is TGTGCCAGCAGCTTGGTGGGGACAGATGCGAACACCGGGGAGCTGTTTTTT. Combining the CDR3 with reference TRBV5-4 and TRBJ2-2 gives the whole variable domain ETGVTQSPTHLIKTRGQQVTLRCSSQSGHNTVSWYQQALGQGPQFIFQYYREEENGRGNFPPRFSGLQFPNYSSELNVNALELDDSALYLCASSLVGTDANTGELFFGEGSRLTVL.

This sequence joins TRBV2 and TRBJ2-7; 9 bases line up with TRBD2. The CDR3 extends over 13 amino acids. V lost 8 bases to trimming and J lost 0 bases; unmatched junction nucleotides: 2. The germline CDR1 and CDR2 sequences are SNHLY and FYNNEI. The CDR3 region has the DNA TGTGCCAGCGCTAGCGGGAACTCCTACGAGCAGTACTTC. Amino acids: CASASGNSYEQYF.

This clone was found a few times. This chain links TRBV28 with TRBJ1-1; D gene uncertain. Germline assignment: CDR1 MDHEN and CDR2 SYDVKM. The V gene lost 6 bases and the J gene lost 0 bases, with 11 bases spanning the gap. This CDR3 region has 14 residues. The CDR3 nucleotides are TGTGCCAGCAGCCTAACACAGCTGAACACTGAAGCTTTCTTT. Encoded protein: CASSLTQLNTEAFF.

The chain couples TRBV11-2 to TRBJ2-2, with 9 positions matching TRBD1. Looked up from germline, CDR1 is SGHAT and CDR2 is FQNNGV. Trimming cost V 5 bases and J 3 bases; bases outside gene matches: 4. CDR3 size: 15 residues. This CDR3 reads CASSLGTGYTGELFF. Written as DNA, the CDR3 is TGTGCCAGCAGCCTCGGGACAGGGTACACCGGGGAGCTGTTTTTT. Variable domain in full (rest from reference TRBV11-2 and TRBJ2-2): EAGVAQSPRYKIIEKRQSVAFWCNPISGHATLYWYQQILGQGPKLLIQFQNNGVVDDSQLPKDRFSAERLKGVDSTLKIQPAKLEDSAVYLCASSLGTGYTGELFFGEGSRLTVL.

CDR3 region: CASSTGGQGKESLHF. DNA for the CDR3: TGTGCCAGTAGTACCGGGGGACAGGGAAAAGAGTCCCTCCACTTT. This chain uses TRBV19 with TRBJ1-6, with 9 nucleotides matching TRBD1. The CDR3 runs to 15 residues. Germline loops: CDR1 LNHDA, CDR2 SQIVND (reference sequence). Unmatched junction bases numbered 12, after V lost 4 bases and J lost 14 bases.

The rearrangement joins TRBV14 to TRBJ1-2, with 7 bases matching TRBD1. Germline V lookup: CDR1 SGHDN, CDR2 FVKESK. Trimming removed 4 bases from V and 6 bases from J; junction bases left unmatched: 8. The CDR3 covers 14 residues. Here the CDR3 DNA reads TGTGCCAGCAGCCCGACAGGGTACGGGGATGGCTACACCTTC. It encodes CASSPTGYGDGYTF.

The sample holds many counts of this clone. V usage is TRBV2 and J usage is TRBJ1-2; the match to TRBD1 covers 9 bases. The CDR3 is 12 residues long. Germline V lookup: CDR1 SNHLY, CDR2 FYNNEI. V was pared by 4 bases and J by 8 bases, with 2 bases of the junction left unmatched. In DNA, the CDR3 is TGTGCCAGCAGTGGGACAGGGGACGGCTACACCTTC. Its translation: CASSGTGDGYTF.

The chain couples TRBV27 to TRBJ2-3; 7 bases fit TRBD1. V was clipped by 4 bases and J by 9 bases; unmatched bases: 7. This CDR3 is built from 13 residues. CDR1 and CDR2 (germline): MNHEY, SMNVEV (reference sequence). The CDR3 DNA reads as TGTGCCAGCAGTTCATCCGACAGGGTGACGCAGTATTTT. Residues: CASSSSDRVTQYF.

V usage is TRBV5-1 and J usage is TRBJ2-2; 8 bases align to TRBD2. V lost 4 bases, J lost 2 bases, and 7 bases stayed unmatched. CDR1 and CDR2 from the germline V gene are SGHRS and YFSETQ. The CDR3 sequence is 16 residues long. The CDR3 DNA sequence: TGCGCCAGCAGCCCGGGACTAGTGGCTAACACCGGGGAGCTGTTTTTT. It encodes CASSPGLVANTGELFF.

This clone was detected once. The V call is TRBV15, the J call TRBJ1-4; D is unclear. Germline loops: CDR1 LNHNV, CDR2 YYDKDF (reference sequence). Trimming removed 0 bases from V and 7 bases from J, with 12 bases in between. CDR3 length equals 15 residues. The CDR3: CATSRDIRAGEKLFF. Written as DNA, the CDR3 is TGTGCCACCAGCAGAGATATCAGAGCGGGTGAAAAACTGTTTTTT.

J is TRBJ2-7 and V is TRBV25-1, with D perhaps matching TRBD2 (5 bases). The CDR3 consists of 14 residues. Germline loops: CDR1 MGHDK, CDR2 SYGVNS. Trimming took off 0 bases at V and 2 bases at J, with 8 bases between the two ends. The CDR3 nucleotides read TGTGCCAGCAGTGAATACACTAGACCCTACGAGCAGTACTTC. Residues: CASSEYTRPYEQYF.

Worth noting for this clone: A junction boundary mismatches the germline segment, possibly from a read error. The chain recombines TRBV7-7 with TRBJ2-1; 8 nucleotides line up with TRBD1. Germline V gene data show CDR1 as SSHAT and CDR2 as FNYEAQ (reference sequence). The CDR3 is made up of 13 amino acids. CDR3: CASSQDRVNEQFF. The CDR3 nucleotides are TGTGCTAGCAGCCAGGACAGGGTCAATGAGCAGTTCTTC.

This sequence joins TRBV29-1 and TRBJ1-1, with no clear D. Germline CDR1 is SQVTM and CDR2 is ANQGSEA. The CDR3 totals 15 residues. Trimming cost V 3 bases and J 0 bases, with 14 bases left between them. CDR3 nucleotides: TGCAGCGTTGAGTTTATCCTCGCGGTGAACACTGAAGCTTTCTTT. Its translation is CSVEFILAVNTEAFF.

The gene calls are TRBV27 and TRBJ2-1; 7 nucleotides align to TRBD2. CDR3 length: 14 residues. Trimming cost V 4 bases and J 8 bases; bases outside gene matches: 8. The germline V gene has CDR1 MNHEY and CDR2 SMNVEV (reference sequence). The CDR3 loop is CASSWGGRSHEQFF. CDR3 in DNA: TGTGCCAGCAGTTGGGGGGGGAGGTCCCATGAGCAGTTCTTC.

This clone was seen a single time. The CDR3 DNA reads TGTGCCAGCAGCTTAGAGGGGTCGGGCAATGAGCAGTTCTTC. Protein product: CASSLEGSGNEQFF. This chain connects TRBV7-2 to TRBJ2-1; D is perhaps TRBD1 (5 bases). Looked up from germline, CDR1 is SGHTA and CDR2 is FQGNSA. V lost 1 base and J 6 bases, leaving 10 bases between the germline ends. The CDR3 runs to 14 residues.